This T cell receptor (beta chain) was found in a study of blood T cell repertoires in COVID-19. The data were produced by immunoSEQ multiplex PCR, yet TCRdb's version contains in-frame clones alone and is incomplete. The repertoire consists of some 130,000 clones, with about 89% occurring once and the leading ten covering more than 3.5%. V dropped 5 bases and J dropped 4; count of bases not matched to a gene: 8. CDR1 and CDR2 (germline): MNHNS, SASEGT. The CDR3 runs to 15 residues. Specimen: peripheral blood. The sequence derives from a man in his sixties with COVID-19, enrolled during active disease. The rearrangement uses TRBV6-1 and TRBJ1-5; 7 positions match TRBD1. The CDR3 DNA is TGTGCCAGCAGTATGGGACAGATTGGGAATCAGCCCCAGCATTTT. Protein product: CASSMGQIGNQPQHF.